These 24 T cell receptor beta chains share one sample of origin, sequenced in a study of blood T cell repertoires in COVID-19. Measured with immunoSEQ multiplex PCR; TCRdb has only the in-frame clones, and not every one. The table has 150,000 to 200,000 clones, around 80% seen once. The material sequenced was peripheral blood. The receptor set was obtained from a woman older than 75 with acute or convalescent COVID-19.

V usage is TRBV7-8 and J usage is TRBJ1-1; 12 nucleotides match TRBD1. V trimming: 5 bases; J trimming: 3 bases; junction bases outside the gene matches: 4. Germline V gene lookup returns CDR1 SGHVS and CDR2 FQNEAQ. CDR3 length: 15 residues. CDR3 protein: CASSKGQGADTEAFF. The CDR3 nucleotides are TGTGCCAGCAGCAAGGGACAGGGGGCGGACACTGAAGCTTTCTTT. The whole variable domain, filled in from reference TRBV7-8 and TRBJ1-1, reads GAGVSQSPRYKVAKRGQDVALRCDPISGHVSLFWYQQALGQGPEFLTYFQNEAQLDKSGLPSDRFFAERPEGSVSTLKIQRTQQEDSAVYLCASSKGQGADTEAFFGQGTRLTVV.

V is TRBV6-2 or TRBV6-3 and J is TRBJ2-3; D may be TRBD2 (6 bases). The CDR3 runs 15 residues. Germline V gives CDR1 MNHEY, CDR2 SVGEGT. The V and J ends lost 5 bases and 2 bases respectively, with 14 bases between them. The CDR3 sequence is CASSPTRLPTDTQYF. The CDR3 coding sequence is TGTGCCAGCAGTCCGACTAGGCTGCCCACAGATACGCAGTATTTT.

This clone came up many times. V and J are TRBV6-6 and TRBJ1-2; 10 bases match TRBD1. The J segment lost 5 bases and the V segment lost 6 bases, leaving 3 bases of the junction unmatched. Germline V gene data show CDR1 as MNHNY and CDR2 as SVGAGI (reference sequence). The CDR3 has 13 residues. The CDR3 spells CASRPGQGYGYTF. In DNA, the CDR3 is TGTGCCAGCAGGCCGGGACAGGGGTATGGCTACACCTTC.

This clone has only a few counts. V and J are TRBV19 and TRBJ1-2, with D unresolved. V was clipped by 8 bases and J by 3 bases, with 19 bases between them. The CDR3 runs to 15 residues. Germline-derived CDR1 and CDR2 are LNHDA and SQIVND (reference sequence). The CDR3: CASGKGGKTDYGYTF. Here the CDR3 DNA reads TGTGCCAGTGGTAAGGGAGGGAAAACCGACTATGGCTACACCTTC.

The rearrangement links TRBV10-1 to TRBJ1-2, with 7 positions matching TRBD1. Germline assignment: CDR1 WNHNN and CDR2 SYGVQD (reference sequence). The CDR3 is made up of 13 amino acids. V gave up 2 bases and J gave up 3 bases; unmatched junction bases: 0. The CDR3 DNA reads as TGCGCCAGCAGTGAGCAGGGGGACTATGGCTACACCTTC. As protein: CASSEQGDYGYTF.

This chain links TRBV11-3 with TRBJ2-1; weak D call: TRBD1 (5 bases). V was pared by 2 bases and J by 10 bases, with 21 bases between. The CDR3 consists of 16 residues. Germline V gene lookup returns CDR1 SGHNT and CDR2 YENEEA. In DNA, the CDR3 is TGTGCCAGCAGCTTATCTCTAGGGGCCATTCCGCGGGAGCAGTTCTTC. Translating it yields CASSLSLGAIPREQFF.

DNA for the CDR3: TGTGCCAGCAGCTTAATGAGGTTCCGGACCGGGGAGCTGTTTTTT. Its protein is CASSLMRFRTGELFF. The rearrangement links TRBV11-2 to TRBJ2-2; D unclear. CDR3 length: 15 amino acids. Germline CDR1 and CDR2: SGHAT and FQNNGV. Between the trimmed V and J ends, which lost 2 bases and 5 bases, there was a span of 12 bases.

This chain connects TRBV5-5 to TRBJ2-5; 16 positions agree with TRBD2. Germline CDR1 is SGHKS and CDR2 is YYEKEE (reference sequence). The CDR3 is made up of 14 amino acids. After removal of 3 bases from V and 10 bases from J, the junction contained 3 bases not matched to a gene. CDR3 protein: CASSSGLAGGDQYF. CDR3 DNA: TGTGCCAGCAGCTCGGGACTAGCGGGAGGGGACCAGTACTTC.

J is TRBJ2-7 and V is TRBV7-8, with TRBD1 identical over 9 bases. The CDR3 has 14 amino acids. The ends lost 5 bases at V and 2 bases at J; junction bases unmatched: 4. In germline, CDR1 is SGHVS, CDR2 FQNEAQ. CDR3 nucleotides: TGTGCCAGCAGCCTCCGGGACAGGGCCTACGAGCAGTACTTC. Its translation: CASSLRDRAYEQYF.

The chain links TRBV19 to TRBJ1-2, with 11 bases matching TRBD1. V was pared by 5 bases and J by 0 bases, with 5 bases of the junction left unmatched. Germline V CDR1 and CDR2: LNHDA, SQIVND (reference sequence). The CDR3 runs to 16 residues. The CDR3 nucleotides read TGTGCCAGTAGTTCATGGACAGGGGGCTCTAACTATGGCTACACCTTC. It is translated as CASSSWTGGSNYGYTF.

The chain is built from TRBV5-1 and TRBJ1-2; D is undetermined. The germline V gene encodes CDR1 SGHRS and CDR2 YFSETQ. This CDR3 has 13 residues. Trimming took 6 bases from V and 5 from J, leaving 14 bases between them. This chain's CDR3 is CASTGVTAYGYTF. Here the CDR3 DNA reads TGCGCCAGCACCGGGGTTACGGCTTATGGCTACACCTTC. The complete variable domain, with remaining parts taken from reference TRBV5-1 and TRBJ1-2, reads KAGVTQTPRYLIKTRGQQVTLSCSPISGHRSVSWYQQTPGQGLQFLFEYFSETQRNKGNFPGRFSGRQFSNSRSEMNVSTLELGDSALYLCASTGVTAYGYTFGSGTRLTVV.

V is TRBV28 and J is TRBJ2-1, with D possibly TRBD1 on 6 matching bases. The CDR3 has 13 residues. V dropped 2 bases and J dropped 5 bases, with 7 bases sitting between them. Per germline, CDR1 MDHEN and CDR2 SYDVKM. Here the CDR3 DNA reads TGTGCCAGCAGTTTAGGACAGAACAATGAGCAGTTCTTC. Protein product: CASSLGQNNEQFF.

The J gene is TRBJ2-1, the V gene TRBV19; no firm D call. The V end lost 9 bases, the J end lost 0 bases, and 12 bases lay between the germline ends. This CDR3 has 14 amino acids. The V gene's germline CDR1 is LNHDA and CDR2 SQIVND (reference sequence). The CDR3 nucleotides read TGTGCCAGCAAAGCGTTGAGCTCCTACAATGAGCAGTTCTTC. It is translated as CASKALSSYNEQFF.

J is TRBJ2-1 and V is TRBV5-8; D ambiguous. From germline, CDR1 is SGHTS and CDR2 YDEGEE. V dropped 0 bases and J dropped 0 bases, with 7 bases sitting between them. CDR3 length: 15 residues. Written as DNA, the CDR3 is TGTGCCAGCAGCTTGGGCACACCCTCCTACAATGAGCAGTTCTTC. The encoded protein is CASSLGTPSYNEQFF.

The chain couples TRBV28 to TRBJ2-2; a possible D gene is TRBD1 (6 bases). The CDR3 extends over 15 amino acids. The germline V gene encodes CDR1 MDHEN and CDR2 SYDVKM. The germline V and J ends were trimmed by 2 bases and 0 bases, with 7 bases remaining between them. The DNA of the CDR3 is TGTGCCAGCAGTTTAACAGGGCCGAACACCGGGGAGCTGTTTTTT. This gives the protein CASSLTGPNTGELFF.

This clone came up a few times. Written as DNA, the CDR3 is TGTGCCAGCAGCCAAAGGGAAAAACAGGGTGAAGCTTTCTTT. Its protein product is CASSQREKQGEAFF. The chain combines TRBV3-1 (or the pseudogene TRBV3-2) with TRBJ1-1; tentatively, D is TRBD1 (6 bases). V gave up 2 bases and J gave up 7 bases, with 14 bases separating them. The CDR3 runs 14 residues. Looked up from germline, CDR1 is LGHDT and CDR2 is YNNKEL (reference sequence).

V is TRBV4-3 and J is TRBJ2-3; TRBD2 is a possible D gene (5 bases). Trimming removed 3 bases from V and 2 bases from J, with 9 bases in between. Germline CDR1 reads LGHNA; CDR2 reads YSLEER. CDR3 length: 14 amino acids. As DNA, the CDR3 is TGCGCCAGCAGCCAGGGCGGGTCCACAGATACGCAGTATTTT. Translation gives CASSQGGSTDTQYF.

The chain carries TRBV12-5 and TRBJ1-1; 7 nucleotides line up with TRBD1. In germline, CDR1 is LGHNT, CDR2 FRNRAP. V was pared by 4 bases and J by 4 bases, with 9 bases of the junction left unmatched. This CDR3 is built from 15 residues. CDR3 amino acids: CASGSAVDRVTEAFF. DNA for the CDR3: TGTGCTAGTGGTTCCGCAGTCGACAGGGTCACTGAAGCTTTCTTT. Variable domain in full (rest from reference TRBV12-5 and TRBJ1-1): DARVTQTPRHKVTEMGQEVTMRCQPILGHNTVFWYRQTMMQGLELLAYFRNRAPLDDSGMPKDRFSAEMPDATLATLKIQPSEPRDSAVYFCASGSAVDRVTEAFFGQGTRLTVV.

V gene TRBV11-2 combines with J gene TRBJ1-3, with 9 bases matching TRBD1. The CDR3 runs to 13 residues. V shed 4 bases and J 11 bases; nucleotides not matched to a gene: 6. The germline V gene has CDR1 SGHAT and CDR2 FQNNGV. DNA for the CDR3: TGTGCCAGCAGCTCTCGACAGGGGGGCGCCATATATTTT. It specifies CASSSRQGGAIYF.

The gene calls are TRBV7-9 and TRBJ2-7, with D possibly matching TRBD2 (7 bases). The length of the CDR3 is 15 residues. V was clipped by 4 bases and J by 8 bases, with 21 bases between them. The germline gives CDR1 SEHNR, CDR2 FQNEAQ (reference sequence). The CDR3 DNA sequence: TGTGCCAGCAGCTCCACCCCTGGTGGGGGGGCGAAGCAGTACTTC. Protein: CASSSTPGGGAKQYF.

As to this clone: Other DNA sequences from this sample encode an identical CDR3 as well. This sequence joins TRBV6-5 and TRBJ2-5; 7 nucleotides line up with TRBD2. The V gene's germline CDR1 is MNHEY and CDR2 SVGAGI. The CDR3 runs 14 residues. Trimming removed 2 bases from V and 4 bases from J; junction bases left unmatched: 4. The CDR3 sequence is CASSYRTRGETQYF. For the CDR3, the DNA is TGTGCCAGCAGTTACAGGACTAGGGGAGAGACCCAGTACTTC.

V is TRBV18 and J is TRBJ2-5, with D unresolved. Germline CDR1 KGHSH, CDR2 LQKENI. The V end lost 3 bases, the J end lost 5 bases, and 10 bases lay between the germline ends. The CDR3 has 13 amino acids. Here the CDR3 DNA reads TGTGCCAGCTCACCTCTCCTTGCGGAGACCCAGTACTTC. Amino acid sequence: CASSPLLAETQYF.

This clone came up a few times. The chain combines TRBV2 with TRBJ1-5; D is uncertain. The CDR3 loop spans 14 amino acids. The V and J ends lost 3 bases and 3 bases respectively, with 9 bases between them. Germline CDR1 reads SNHLY; CDR2 reads FYNNEI. The CDR3 coding sequence is TGTGCCAGCAGTGAGTCAGGACTCAATCAGCCCCAGCATTTT. Its protein is CASSESGLNQPQHF.

The V gene is TRBV6-1, the J gene TRBJ2-7; no definite D call. V was clipped by 2 bases and J by 0 bases, with 14 bases between them. Germline V gene lookup returns CDR1 MNHNS and CDR2 SASEGT. The CDR3 has 16 amino acids. This CDR3 is CASSEPQVSSSYEQYF. In DNA, the CDR3 is TGTGCCAGCAGTGAACCGCAGGTTTCCAGCTCCTACGAGCAGTACTTC.